This entry describes one TCR beta chain. The target antigen is unknown. A much larger clone differs from this one at a single base, so this may be a read error. The CDR3 length is 16 residues. Germline lookup yields CDR1 SQVTM and CDR2 ANQGSEA. The source of the sample is a study of T cell repertoires in aging, cancer and after chemotherapy. Study summary: Repeat sampling of healthy donors over several months to years showed clear clonal overlap. The whole study produced a dataset of roughly 8.8 million TCR reads.

Study outcomes and limitations: Healthy donors lost TCR diversity with age mainly through richness, cancer patients through richness and evenness.

Multiplex touch-down PCR with TRB-A/B primers amplified rearranged V-D-J TRB sequences. TCRdb used MiXCR to reprocess the multiplex PCR reads, holding one entry per CDR3 protein. The sample consists of about 10,000 distinct CDR3 sequences, roughly 40% of them appearing once. Amplification of TCR beta used genomic DNA extracted from peripheral blood. Source material: blood. V gene TRBV29-1 combines with J gene TRBJ2-1; TRBD2 matches 7 bases. The sequence was collected from a human donor in good health. The CDR3 is CSAEDPGGSSYNEQFF. As DNA, the CDR3 is TGCAGCGCTGAAGATCCAGGCGGGAGCTCCTACAATGAGCAGTTCTTC.